The rows below give T cell receptor beta chains drawn from one sample of a study of cytomegalovirus exposure and HLA in healthy donors. Profiled with immunoSEQ multiplex PCR; TCRdb holds only in-frame clones, not every one. The data show 150,000 to 160,000 clones, approximately 85% seen once. Sequencing was carried out using PBMCs. Receptor source: a woman aged 18-29 years in good health and CMV-seronegative. Each CDR3 is given with its conserved first and last residue. The D gene is left open where the match is weak. Only part of the rows carry a size: once, few, many, or a class if the clone is expanded.

d_call clone_size j_call v_call cdr3_aa cdr3_nt
NA NA TRBJ1-5 TRBV2 CASRQSGQPQHF TGTGCCAGCAGACAATCGGGGCAGCCCCAGCATTTT
NA NA TRBJ2-5 TRBV6-5 CASSPIQGSQYF TGTGCCAGCAGCCCCATTCAGGGGTCCCAGTACTTC
TRBD1 NA TRBJ2-2 TRBV7-9 CASSPLTGKGNTGELFF TGTGCCAGCAGCCCTCTGACAGGGAAGGGAAACACCGGGGAGCTGTTTTTT
NA NA TRBJ1-2 TRBV14 CASSQDARNYGYTF TGTGCCAGCAGCCAAGACGCGCGCAACTATGGCTACACCTTC
TRBD1 NA TRBJ1-5 TRBV28 CASSRWGQVHQPQHF TGTGCCAGCAGCCGCTGGGGACAGGTACATCAGCCCCAGCACTTT
NA NA TRBJ2-1 TRBV5-1 CASSLVSGQYNEQFF TGCGCCAGCAGCTTGGTTAGCGGACAATACAATGAGCAGTTCTTC
NA NA TRBJ1-2 TRBV29-1 CSVEDGGLGDDYGYTF TGCAGCGTTGAAGATGGGGGGTTAGGGGACGACTATGGCTACACCTTC
TRBD2 NA TRBJ2-5 TRBV5-1 CASSLKLAGGETQYF TGCGCCAGCAGCTTAAAACTAGCGGGGGGGGAGACCCAGTACTTC
TRBD2 NA TRBJ2-3 TRBV19 CASRLAGAGPDTQYF TGTGCCAGTAGACTAGCGGGAGCCGGGCCAGATACGCAGTATTTT
NA NA TRBJ1-5 TRBV28 CASSRVGQPQHF TGTGCCAGCAGCCGGGTCGGACAGCCCCAGCATTTT
NA NA TRBJ2-3 TRBV30 CAWSKGLRGTDTQYF TGTGCCTGGAGTAAGGGCCTAAGGGGGACAGATACGCAGTATTTT
NA NA TRBJ1-2 TRBV28 CASSQSRVYGYTF TGTGCCAGCAGCCAATCCCGCGTCTATGGCTACACCTTC
NA NA TRBJ2-3 TRBV7-6 CASRGASTDTQYF TGTGCCAGCAGAGGAGCCAGCACAGATACGCAGTATTTT
TRBD2 NA TRBJ2-2 TRBV27 CASSSGLAGNTGELFF TGTGCCAGCAGTTCCGGACTAGCGGGAAACACCGGGGAGCTGTTTTTT
TRBD2 few TRBJ2-3 TRBV19 CASSPLAGGYTDTQYF TGTGCCAGTAGTCCCTTAGCGGGAGGGTACACAGATACGCAGTATTTT
NA NA TRBJ1-4 TRBV19 CASSTSMGPPNEKLFF TGTGCCAGTAGTACCAGTATGGGCCCACCAAATGAAAAACTGTTTTTT
NA NA TRBJ1-5 TRBV5-5 CASSLLSNQPQHF TGTGCCAGCAGCTTGCTCAGCAATCAGCCCCAGCATTTT
TRBD2 NA TRBJ2-7 TRBV9 CASSVGLADSYEQYF TGTGCCAGCAGCGTAGGTCTAGCGGACTCCTACGAGCAGTACTTC
TRBD1 NA TRBJ2-2 TRBV11-2 CASSPNRGWTGELFF TGTGCCAGCAGCCCGAACAGGGGGTGGACCGGGGAGCTGTTTTTT
TRBD1 NA TRBJ2-7 TRBV28 CASRKQGAYEQYF TGTGCCAGCAGGAAACAGGGGGCGTACGAGCAGTACTTC
NA NA TRBJ2-7 TRBV19 CASSIGASVAYEQYF TGTGCCAGTAGTATAGGCGCTAGCGTGGCCTACGAGCAGTACTTC
NA few TRBJ2-1 TRBV27 CASSPTDSLLSYNEQFF TGTGCCAGCAGTCCCACCGACTCATTGCTGTCCTACAATGAGCAGTTCTTC
TRBD2 NA TRBJ2-1 TRBV7-9 CASSHKIRLAGPAYNEQFF TGTGCCAGCAGCCATAAGATAAGACTAGCGGGGCCCGCCTACAATGAGCAGTTCTTC
TRBD1 NA TRBJ1-1 TRBV10-3 CAISDPAKQGKNTEAFF TGTGCCATCAGCGACCCTGCTAAACAGGGGAAGAACACTGAAGCTTTCTTT
NA NA TRBJ1-5 TRBV30 CAWAAGGTVEPQHF TGTGCCTGGGCCGCTGGGGGGACGGTGGAGCCCCAGCATTTT
TRBD1 NA TRBJ1-2 TRBV6-5 CASREDREHYGYTF TGTGCCAGCAGAGAGGACAGGGAGCACTATGGCTACACCTTC
TRBD1 NA TRBJ2-1 TRBV7-2 CASSLDGQGNNEQFF TGTGCCAGCAGCTTGGACGGACAGGGGAACAATGAGCAGTTCTTC